These 9 T cell receptor beta chains originate from one sample sequenced in a study of T cell responses to AZD1222 COVID-19 vaccine. Measured with immunoSEQ multiplex PCR; TCRdb has only the in-frame clones, and not every one. The sample shows about 120,000 clones, 86% of them seen only once. This specimen was peripheral blood, taken 28 days after the second AZD1222 dose. The receptors derive from an adult who received the AZD1222 COVID-19 vaccine.

The chain carries TRBV7-9 and TRBJ2-1, with D perhaps TRBD2 (7 bases). This CDR3 is 13 amino acids long. V was cut by 5 bases and J by 6 bases, with 11 bases left in between. Germline V lookup: CDR1 SEHNR, CDR2 FQNEAQ (reference sequence). In DNA form, the CDR3 reads TGTGCCAGCAGCCTTGGGGGGGCCAATGAGCAGTTCTTC. It is translated as CASSLGGANEQFF.

The rearrangement links TRBV9 to TRBJ1-2; 8 nucleotides agree with TRBD1. Germline values: CDR1 SGDLS, CDR2 YYNGEE. V was clipped by 0 bases and J by 11 bases; unmatched bases: 6. The CDR3 covers 13 residues. The CDR3 bases are TGTGCCAGCAGCGTAGATGACAGGGGAGGATACACCTTC. Translated, it gives CASSVDDRGGYTF.

The chain has TRBV10-3 and TRBJ1-5, with 8 bases that match TRBD1. V shed 6 bases, J shed 2 bases, and the junction held 3 bases outside the gene matches. Germline CDR1 ENHRY, CDR2 SYGVKD. This CDR3 is built from 14 residues. The CDR3 region has the DNA TGTGCCATCAGCCTGGACAGGGGCAATCAGCCCCAGCATTTT. Amino acids: CAISLDRGNQPQHF.

The chain employs TRBV6-5 and TRBJ1-2; unclear D gene. This CDR3 has 15 amino acids. The germline V and J ends were trimmed by 5 bases and 4 bases, with 17 bases remaining between them. Germline V lookup: CDR1 MNHEY, CDR2 SVGAGI. As DNA, the CDR3 is TGTGCCAGCAGTACCCGCCGAGAGGGAGGCTATGGCTACACCTTC. Encoded protein: CASSTRREGGYGYTF.

The genes are TRBV24-1 and TRBJ2-3; 11 bases align to TRBD2. J was trimmed by 5 bases and V by 4 bases; bases with no gene match: 4. The germline V gene encodes CDR1 KGHDR and CDR2 SFDVKD. The CDR3 is 15 residues long. The CDR3 spells CATSDVAGGQDTQYF. CDR3 coding DNA: TGTGCCACCAGTGACGTAGCGGGGGGGCAAGATACGCAGTATTTT.

This rearrangement joins TRBV7-2 to TRBJ1-3; no clear D. Per the germline V gene, CDR1 is SGHTA and CDR2 is FQGNSA. This CDR3 contains 12 residues. Between the trimmed V and J ends, which lost 5 bases and 4 bases, there was a span of 6 bases. Written as DNA, the CDR3 is TGTGCCAGCAGCCTACAAGGAAACACCATATATTTT. It encodes CASSLQGNTIYF.

A note on this clone: Within the sample, other DNA sequences also encode this same CDR3. The chain couples TRBV6-1 to TRBJ2-3; TRBD2 matches at 12 bases. This CDR3 has 15 residues. Germline CDR1 MNHNS, CDR2 SASEGT. V trimming: 2 bases; J trimming: 4 bases; junction bases outside the gene matches: 1. The CDR3 DNA reads as TGTGCCAGCAGTGAAACTAGCGGGGGGCCAGATACGCAGTATTTT. Translated: CASSETSGGPDTQYF.

The chain joins TRBV28 to TRBJ1-4; D perhaps matches TRBD1 (5 bases). Trimming removed 5 bases at V and 4 bases at J, with 14 bases between. The V gene's germline CDR1 is MDHEN and CDR2 SYDVKM. This CDR3 comprises 15 residues. CDR3 residues: CASSAARGGNEKLFF. The CDR3 nucleotides read TGTGCCAGCAGTGCCGCTCGGGGCGGTAATGAAAAACTGTTTTTT.

V gene TRBV6-5 combines with J gene TRBJ2-3, with 11 nucleotides matching TRBD2. CDR3 length: 14 residues. Germline-derived CDR1 and CDR2 are MNHEY and SVGAGI. The J segment lost 1 base and the V segment lost 9 bases, leaving 3 bases of the junction unmatched. The CDR3: CARGSGGGTDTQYF. As DNA, the CDR3 is TGTGCCAGGGGTAGCGGGGGGGGCACAGATACGCAGTATTTT.